This entry describes one TCR beta chain. Assay used: immunoSEQ multiplex PCR; TCRdb lists only in-frame clones, some missing. The table includes 170,000 or so clones, roughly 88% detected once. The CDR3 totals 12 residues. V dropped 4 bases and J dropped 9; count of bases not matched to a gene: 4. The germline V gene encodes CDR1 SGHKS and CDR2 YYEKEE (reference sequence). This record belongs to a study of blood T cell repertoires in COVID-19. Study overall: From T cells, B-cell-depleted T cells, or PBMCs came the material, which was cDNA or gDNA.

The source material was peripheral blood. This chain connects TRBV5-5 to TRBJ1-1; TRBD1 matches 9 bases. The receptor was derived from a middle-aged woman with COVID-19, enrolled during active disease. The CDR3 sequence is CASSTGQGKAFF. The DNA for the CDR3 is TGTGCCAGCAGCACGGGACAGGGCAAAGCTTTCTTT.